A single sample is the source of the 27 T cell receptor beta chains below, sequenced in a study of shared clonotypes between healthy human individuals (dated by TCRdb to between 2020 and 2021). To prepare the library, the immunoSEQ multiplex PCR assay was applied. This is the immuneACCESS table as TCRdb keeps it, with only in-frame sequences that have V and J called. A part of the clones is gone; compared with another copy, unresolved V genes explain less than half, and the rest is unexplained. The sample yields 500,000 to 650,000 clones; around 80% were counted once. About 12% of the sample rests with the top ten. Sequencing was performed on PBMCs. All receptors come from a woman in her 40s in good health. Some clones in this sample may be carry-over from other donors' samples.

This chain links TRBV28 with TRBJ1-2; 8 bases are a match to TRBD1. CDR1 is MDHEN, CDR2 SYDVKM, per germline. J lost 2 bases, V lost 1 base, and 12 bases had no gene match. The CDR3 runs to 18 residues. DNA for the CDR3: TGTGCCAGCAGTTTATTCTCTCCAGGGGGCCCTCTCAACTATGGCTACACCTTC. Encoded protein: CASSLFSPGGPLNYGYTF.

The rearrangement uses TRBV30 and TRBJ2-1; a possible D gene is TRBD2 (5 bases). V was pared by 0 bases and J by 14 bases, with 14 bases between. The CDR3 consists of 12 residues. Germline CDR1 GTSNPN, CDR2 SVGIG (reference sequence). CDR3 DNA sequence: TGTGCCTGGAGTGTAGCGGTCGACGGGGAGTTCTTC. It yields the protein CAWSVAVDGEFF.

This chain uses TRBV27 with TRBJ1-1; D not resolved. Germline CDR1 is MNHEY and CDR2 is SMNVEV (reference sequence). With 0 bases removed from V and 7 bases from J, the gap between germline ends came to 21 bases. The CDR3 is 17 residues long. The CDR3 coding sequence is TGTGCCAGCAGTTTATCCTATGGACTTGGGTCGCTCAATGAAGCTTTCTTT. As protein: CASSLSYGLGSLNEAFF.

This chain links TRBV7-2 with TRBJ2-1, with D unclear. CDR1 is SGHTA and CDR2 is FQGNSA in the germline V gene. CDR3 length: 14 residues. V lost 4 bases, J lost 7 bases, and 14 bases lay in between. The CDR3 loop reads CASSSILPGNEQFF. CDR3 DNA sequence: TGTGCCAGCAGCTCCATCCTTCCCGGGAATGAGCAGTTCTTC.

This clone was seen ten or more times. This chain links TRBV28 with TRBJ2-3; D call uncertain. There are 14 residues in the CDR3. Germline CDR1 reads MDHEN; CDR2 reads SYDVKM. Trimming removed 3 bases at V and 1 base at J, with 8 bases between. The CDR3 coding sequence is TGTGCCAGCAGTTTTGTGGCGGGCACAGATACGCAGTATTTT. Its translation is CASSFVAGTDTQYF.

This clone was picked up one time. This chain connects TRBV7-2 to TRBJ2-2; 10 bases are a match to TRBD1. V shed 3 bases and J 6 bases; nucleotides not matched to a gene: 4. The CDR3 has 15 residues. Per the germline V gene, CDR1 is SGHTA and CDR2 is FQGNSA. The CDR3, as DNA: TGTGCCAGCAGCTTCGTCGGGACAGGGGCCGGGGAGCTGTTTTTT. It encodes CASSFVGTGAGELFF.

The gene calls are TRBV28 and TRBJ1-5; D is unresolved. The germline CDR1 and CDR2 sequences are MDHEN and SYDVKM. V lost 7 bases to trimming and J lost 7 bases, with 11 bases between them. The CDR3 spans 12 residues. This CDR3 is CASTLPGQPQHF. As DNA, the CDR3 is TGTGCCAGCACCCTCCCGGGGCAGCCCCAGCATTTT.

This clone has a handful of counts. This chain links TRBV6-5 with TRBJ1-2; 8 bases are shared with TRBD1. The V gene's germline CDR1 is MNHEY and CDR2 SVGAGI. This CDR3 has 14 residues. With 8 bases clipped from V and 8 bases from J, the junction kept 13 bases outside the gene matches. The CDR3 coding sequence is TGTGCCAGCGGCTCAGGGGGCGGGGGCAGGGGCTACACCTTC. This gives the protein CASGSGGGGRGYTF.

The chain uses TRBV4-2 and TRBJ2-1; TRBD2 aligns across 7 bases. Germline V gene data show CDR1 as LGHNA and CDR2 as YNFKEQ. The CDR3 consists of 13 residues. J gave up 6 bases and V 4 bases, and 3 bases lay outside the gene matches. CDR3 nucleotides: TGTGCCAGCAGCCTGTCTAGCGGCAATGAGCAGTTCTTC. Translated, it gives CASSLSSGNEQFF.

This chain joins TRBV4-2 and TRBJ2-7, with D uncertain. V gave up 0 bases and J gave up 3 bases, with 9 bases separating them. The CDR3 consists of 14 residues. CDR1 and CDR2 from the germline V gene are LGHNA and YNFKEQ. CDR3 bases: TGTGCCAGCAGCCAAGATAAGCAAATCTACGAGCAGTACTTC. Translation: CASSQDKQIYEQYF.

The chain joins TRBV5-1 to TRBJ2-1, with TRBD1 identical over 9 bases. This CDR3 is built from 15 residues. The germline CDR1 and CDR2 sequences are SGHRS and YFSETQ. J gave up 6 bases and V 5 bases, and 9 bases lay outside the gene matches. CDR3 residues: CASSTGQGMFNEQFF. As DNA, the CDR3 is TGCGCCAGCAGTACTGGACAGGGGATGTTCAATGAGCAGTTCTTC.

Turning to this clone: The sample contains more than one DNA sequence encoding this CDR3. Written as DNA, the CDR3 is TGCAGTGCCAGTGGGGCAAACATTCAGTACTTC. It encodes CSASGANIQYF. The rearrangement joins TRBV20-1 to TRBJ2-4; TRBD1 is a possible D gene (5 bases). The V end was cut by 6 bases, the J end by 6 bases, with 9 bases between. The CDR3 consists of 11 residues. Germline V gene data show CDR1 as DFQATT and CDR2 as SNEGSKA (reference sequence).

The chain couples TRBV15 to TRBJ1-5; D is ambiguous. CDR1 LNHNV and CDR2 YYDKDF come from the germline V gene (reference sequence). V shed 3 bases and J shed 7 bases, with 16 bases lying between them. The CDR3 sequence is 15 residues long. The CDR3 here is CATSSALRENQPQHF. DNA for the CDR3: TGTGCCACCAGCAGTGCCTTGCGGGAGAACCAGCCCCAGCATTTT.

The genes are TRBV2 and TRBJ2-1, with 12 bases aligning to TRBD2. Germline lookup yields CDR1 SNHLY and CDR2 FYNNEI. The CDR3 sequence is 19 residues long. Trimming took 3 bases from V and 1 from J; bases not matched to a gene: 10. The CDR3 sequence: CASSDRLAGGPGSYNEQFF. DNA of the CDR3: TGTGCCAGCAGTGATCGTCTAGCGGGAGGGCCAGGATCCTACAATGAGCAGTTCTTC. The full variable domain, completed using reference TRBV2 and TRBJ2-1, is EPEVTQTPSHQVTQMGQEVILRCVPISNHLYFYWYRQILGQKVEFLVSFYNNEISEKSEIFDDQFSVERPDGSNFTLKIRSTKLEDSAMYFCASSDRLAGGPGSYNEQFFGPGTRLTVL.

This clone appeared a few times. V is TRBV5-4 and J is TRBJ2-2; 7 bases match TRBD2. J lost 6 bases, V lost 3 bases, and 8 bases had no gene match. This CDR3 contains 15 residues. Germline V gene lookup returns CDR1 SGHNT and CDR2 YYREEE (reference sequence). The CDR3 region is CASSWDYQVAGELFF. The CDR3 nucleotides read TGTGCCAGCAGCTGGGACTACCAGGTAGCCGGGGAGCTGTTTTTT.

Many counts were recorded for this clone. The chain's CDR3 is CASAGAGFQDYGYTF. CDR3 DNA: TGTGCCAGCGCTGGGGCAGGGTTCCAGGACTATGGCTACACCTTC. The chain couples TRBV28 to TRBJ1-2; TRBD1 is a possible D gene (5 bases). The germline gives CDR1 MDHEN, CDR2 SYDVKM. This CDR3 has 15 residues. V was clipped by 8 bases and J by 3 bases, with 19 bases between them.

This clone was recorded only once. The chain couples TRBV28 to TRBJ2-2; D is unclear. This CDR3 spans 13 amino acids. Germline-derived CDR1 and CDR2 are MDHEN and SYDVKM. V dropped 4 bases and J dropped 6 bases, with 9 bases sitting between them. CDR3 region: CASSSTAPGELFF. For the CDR3, the DNA is TGTGCCAGCAGTTCAACAGCTCCCGGGGAGCTGTTTTTT.

This CDR3 reads CASRKGGSDPGANVLTF. The CDR3 bases are TGTGCCAGCAGGAAGGGTGGGTCTGATCCTGGGGCCAACGTCCTGACTTTC. The chain has TRBV5-4 and TRBJ2-6; no definite D call. The germline V gene encodes CDR1 SGHNT and CDR2 YYREEE (reference sequence). The CDR3 loop spans 17 amino acids. The germline V and J ends were trimmed by 5 bases and 2 bases, with 17 bases remaining between them. Filled out from reference TRBV5-4 and TRBJ2-6, the complete variable domain reads ETGVTQSPTHLIKTRGQQVTLRCSSQSGHNTVSWYQQALGQGPQFIFQYYREEENGRGNFPPRFSGLQFPNYSSELNVNALELDDSALYLCASRKGGSDPGANVLTFGAGSRLTVL.

This clone was recorded only once. This chain uses TRBV6-1 with TRBJ2-4; 11 bases line up with TRBD2. The CDR3 covers 19 residues. The J segment lost 0 bases and the V segment lost 0 bases, leaving 7 bases of the junction unmatched. From germline, CDR1 is MNHNS and CDR2 SASEGT. CDR3 sequence: CASSEAGTSGNLAKNIQYF. The DNA of the CDR3 is TGTGCCAGCAGTGAAGCGGGGACTAGCGGAAACCTAGCCAAAAACATTCAGTACTTC.

As for this clone: This may arise from a read error, as a much more abundant clone is one base away. V gene TRBV27 combines with J gene TRBJ2-2; the D gene is possibly TRBD2 (5 bases). This CDR3 has 17 residues. V shed 8 bases and J shed 1 base, with 20 bases lying between them. Germline V gene sequence: CDR1 MNHEY, CDR2 SMNVEV (reference sequence). This CDR3 is CASGSRGGFGNTGELFF. CDR3 coding DNA: TGTGCCAGCGGTTCCCGGGGTGGGTTCGGGAACACCGGGGAGCTGTTTTTT.

This clone was seen only a few times. The rearrangement joins TRBV7-9 to TRBJ2-1; D might be TRBD2 (6 bases). V shed 6 bases and J shed 0 bases, with 12 bases lying between them. The CDR3 length is 15 residues. In germline, CDR1 is SEHNR, CDR2 FQNEAQ (reference sequence). For the CDR3, the DNA is TGTGCCAGCAGTGACTTTAGCGGCTCCTACAATGAGCAGTTCTTC. Its translation is CASSDFSGSYNEQFF.

This rearrangement joins TRBV5-1 to TRBJ2-3, with 10 bases lining up with TRBD2. V dropped 2 bases and J dropped 0; count of bases not matched to a gene: 3. Germline CDR1 reads SGHRS; CDR2 reads YFSETQ. CDR3 size: 16 residues. Here the CDR3 DNA reads TGCGCCAGCAGCTTCGGGACTAGCGACAGCACAGATACGCAGTATTTT. Protein sequence: CASSFGTSDSTDTQYF.

The chain uses TRBV27 and TRBJ2-1; D possibly corresponds to TRBD2 (6 bases). Germline values: CDR1 MNHEY, CDR2 SMNVEV (reference sequence). V was cut by 4 bases and J by 4 bases, with 14 bases left in between. The CDR3 totals 15 residues. The CDR3 protein is CASSWRDHTYNEQFF. The CDR3, as DNA: TGTGCCAGCAGTTGGCGGGACCACACGTACAATGAGCAGTTCTTC.

The chain uses TRBV11-2 and TRBJ2-7; D uncertain. The CDR3 sequence is 12 residues long. Germline-derived CDR1 and CDR2 are SGHAT and FQNNGV. The V gene lost 1 base and the J gene lost 4 bases, with 5 bases spanning the gap. This CDR3 reads CASSLGNYEQYF. The DNA for the CDR3 is TGTGCCAGCAGCTTAGGAAATTACGAGCAGTACTTC.

The chain is built from TRBV7-2 and TRBJ2-4; tentative D call: TRBD1 (6 bases). This CDR3 is 12 amino acids long. V lost 4 bases, J lost 8 bases, and 9 bases lay in between. CDR1 and CDR2 from the germline V gene are SGHTA and FQGNSA. The CDR3 nucleotides are TGTGCCAGCAGCTCGGACAGTTACATTCAGTACTTC. This gives the protein CASSSDSYIQYF.

This clone has a handful of counts. The J gene is TRBJ2-1, the V gene TRBV5-6, with TRBD1 as a possible D gene (6 bases). V shed 4 bases and J shed 0 bases, with 14 bases lying between them. The CDR3 is 16 amino acids. Germline-derived CDR1 and CDR2 are SGHDT and YYEEEE. Written as DNA, the CDR3 is TGTGCCAGCAGCAGAACAGGGAGCAGCTCCTACAATGAGCAGTTCTTC. Protein product: CASSRTGSSSYNEQFF. Full variable domain (remainder filled in from reference TRBV5-6 and TRBJ2-1): DAGVTQSPTHLIKTRGQQVTLRCSPKSGHDTVSWYQQALGQGPQFIFQYYEEEERQRGNFPDRFSGHQFPNYSSELNVNALLLGDSALYLCASSRTGSSSYNEQFFGPGTRLTVL.

The V call is TRBV6-5, the J call TRBJ2-3; 9 positions agree with TRBD1. The CDR3 covers 12 residues. V gave up 6 bases and J gave up 7 bases; unmatched junction bases: 2. Germline V gives CDR1 MNHEY, CDR2 SVGAGI. In nucleotides, the CDR3 is TGTGCCAGCAGCCACAGGGGGCATACGCAGTATTTT. Its protein is CASSHRGHTQYF.